This paragraph covers one T cell receptor beta chain sequence. Antigen: not known. J gave up 6 bases and V 1 base, and 8 bases lay outside the gene matches. This CDR3 has 16 residues. Germline CDR1 is LNHDA and CDR2 is SQIVND (reference sequence). Donors were drawn from the approximately 120-subject validation cohort, separate from the approximately 670-subject first cohort. TCRdb keeps only in-frame clones here, not all; method: immunoSEQ multiplex PCR. The profile shows over 250,000 clones, 87% of them singletons. The data were obtained in a study of cytomegalovirus exposure and HLA in healthy donors. Overall study results and limits: The classifier reportedly diagnosed cytomegalovirus status with high specificity and sensitivity. While the bulk of TCR sequences proved rare, some public TCRs turned up in many donors. A list of 164 TCR beta chains associated with cytomegalovirus was given.

The sample consisted of PBMCs. This chain joins TRBV19 and TRBJ1-5; 8 bases match TRBD1. This clonotype was obtained from a woman between 25 and 40 years old in good health and CMV-seropositive. CDR3 nucleotide sequence: TGTGCCAGTAGTATAGGGGACAGGAGCGGGGGTCAGCCCCAGCATTTT. Its protein is CASSIGDRSGGQPQHF.